Listed below are T cell receptor beta chains from one sample, sequenced in a study of identical twins. A single record per CDR3 protein comes from TCRdb applying MiXCR to the 5' RACE reads. Found here are a few hundred thousand distinct CDR3 sequences, around 20% of them singletons; the top ten hold roughly 12%. The sample consisted of naive T cells sorted from blood. Receptor source: a man in his forties or fifties in good health. Both conserved end residues are part of each CDR3. Fields, in order: clone size, V gene, J gene, D gene, CDR3 DNA, CDR3 protein. The D gene is left open where the match is weak. Not every row has a clone size; where given, it reads once, few, many or a size class.

many	TRBV20-1	TRBJ1-1	NA	TGCAGTGAATCCCGCAGGGGAACTGAAGCTTTCTTT	CSESRRGTEAFF
NA	TRBV11-2	TRBJ2-7	TRBD1	TGTGCCAGCAGCTCGTGGGGACAGGCCTACGAGCAGTACTTC	CASSSWGQAYEQYF
few	TRBV20-1	TRBJ1-4	TRBD1	TGCAGTGCTACAGGGGGGCTCCCTAATGAAAAACTGTTTTTT	CSATGGLPNEKLFF
NA	TRBV20-1	TRBJ2-5	NA	TGCAGTGCTTCGACTAGAGCCAAAGAGACCCAGTACTTC	CSASTRAKETQYF
few	TRBV7-2	TRBJ2-7	TRBD2	TGTGCCAGCAGCCTGACTAGCGGGAGAGACGAGCAGTACTTC	CASSLTSGRDEQYF
many	TRBV24-1	TRBJ2-1	TRBD2	TGTGCCACCAAGGGACTAGGGGACAATGAGCAGTTCTTC	CATKGLGDNEQFF
many	TRBV2	TRBJ1-2	TRBD1	TGTGCCAGCCCCGGGACAGGGTTAGATGGCTACACCTTC	CASPGTGLDGYTF
few	TRBV7-2	TRBJ2-7	NA	TGTGCCAGCAGCTTAGTCTCAGGAAACGAGCAGTACTTC	CASSLVSGNEQYF
many	TRBV27	TRBJ2-7	NA	TGTGCCAGCAGTTTTCGGGGCTCCCTAGGGGGTTACGAGCAGTACTTC	CASSFRGSLGGYEQYF
NA	TRBV6-1	TRBJ2-7	TRBD1	TGTGCCAGCAGGGTGACAGGGGGGCCCTACGAGCAGTACTTC	CASRVTGGPYEQYF
NA	TRBV25-1	TRBJ1-5	TRBD1	TGTGCCAGCAGTGAAGGGGACAGGGGCGTCCAGCCCCAGCATTTT	CASSEGDRGVQPQHF
NA	TRBV20-1	TRBJ2-1	TRBD2	TGCAGTGCAAAGGGACTAGCGGGAGGGTCCTACAATGAGCAGTTCTTC	CSAKGLAGGSYNEQFF
NA	TRBV4-3	TRBJ2-5	NA	TGCGCCAGCAGCCAAGTTATGGGTTGGGAGACCCAGTACTTC	CASSQVMGWETQYF
few	TRBV12-3/TRBV12-4	TRBJ2-5	NA	TGTGCCAGCAGTTCCAAAGAGACCCAGTACTTC	CASSSKETQYF
NA	TRBV23-1	TRBJ2-7	NA	TGCGCCAGCCCGGCGGGCGAGTACTTC	CASPAGEYF
NA	TRBV7-2	TRBJ1-4	NA	TGTGCCAGCAGCTTAGGAAGCCCCGCAACTAATGAAAAACTGTTTTTT	CASSLGSPATNEKLFF
NA	TRBV20-1	TRBJ2-1	NA	TGCAGTGCTAGAGTGACTACCTACAATGAGCAGTTCTTC	CSARVTTYNEQFF
NA	TRBV7-9	TRBJ2-7	NA	TGTGCCAGCAGCCACACCGGACAGACAACCTACGAGCAGTACTTC	CASSHTGQTTYEQYF
NA	TRBV2	TRBJ2-1	TRBD2	TGTGCCAGGAAGACTAGCGGTGTTTTCCGTAACAATGAGCAGTTCTTC	CARKTSGVFRNNEQFF
NA	TRBV28	TRBJ2-7	TRBD2	TGTGCCAGCAGTTCAACAGGACTAGCTCGCTACGAGCAGTACTTC	CASSSTGLARYEQYF
few	TRBV6-4	TRBJ2-1	NA	TGTGCCAGCAGTGACTCCGGGGTTAGCAGGGAGCAGTTCTTC	CASSDSGVSREQFF
NA	TRBV27	TRBJ1-6	TRBD1	TGTGCCAGCACCGCAGACAGGGCTCGGTCACCCCTCCACTTT	CASTADRARSPLHF
NA	TRBV6-5	TRBJ2-7	TRBD2	TGTGCCAGCAGTTACTGGTCTAGCGGGAGGGCCGGAATGTCCTCCGAGCAGTACTTC	CASSYWSSGRAGMSSEQYF
NA	TRBV29-1	TRBJ1-5	TRBD1	TGCAGCGTGCGACAGGGTGTAGGCCAGCCCCAGCATTTT	CSVRQGVGQPQHF
NA	TRBV4-1	TRBJ1-4	NA	TGCGCCAGCAGCCGAGGGACCGTGGAAAAACTGTTTTTT	CASSRGTVEKLFF
few	TRBV7-2	TRBJ2-3	NA	TGTGCCAGCAGCCCAAGGGGGAGATCTAGCACAGATACGCAGTATTTT	CASSPRGRSSTDTQYF
NA	TRBV7-2	TRBJ2-3	TRBD1	TGTGCCAGCAGCCCAGGGGGTGTACGCACAGATACGCAGTATTTT	CASSPGGVRTDTQYF
few	TRBV6-1	TRBJ1-1	NA	TGTGCCAGCAGTCCCAGGCCCCGGGACACTGAAGCTTTCTTT	CASSPRPRDTEAFF
NA	TRBV7-3	TRBJ2-3	NA	TGTGCCAGCGCGCGAACTAGGGAAGCAACAGATACGCAGTATTTT	CASARTREATDTQYF
NA	TRBV6-6	TRBJ2-7	TRBD2	TGTGCCAGCAGTTACTCTACCGGGGGGAGGGTAAACTTC	CASSYSTGGRVNF
NA	TRBV15	TRBJ2-2	NA	TGTGCCACCAGCCCCCATCTCACCGGGGAGCTGTTTTTT	CATSPHLTGELFF
few	TRBV20-1	TRBJ1-5	NA	TGCAGTGCTACCTCGGACGGAGATCAGCCCCAGCATTTT	CSATSDGDQPQHF
NA	TRBV5-1	TRBJ2-1	TRBD2	TGCGCCAGCAGCTTAACTAGCGGGGGGGCAAGTGAGCAGTTCTTC	CASSLTSGGASEQFF
NA	TRBV5-1	TRBJ2-3	NA	TGCGCCGGAGGGAACTTCGGTACGCAGTATTTT	CAGGNFGTQYF
few	TRBV10-3	TRBJ1-1	TRBD1	TGTGCCATCAGTGGACAGGGGGAAGCTTTCTTT	CAISGQGEAFF
few	TRBV4-2	TRBJ1-6	TRBD1	TGTGCCAGCAGCCAAAGGGACAGATATAATTCACCCCTCCACTTT	CASSQRDRYNSPLHF
NA	TRBV5-1	TRBJ1-4	NA	TGCGCCAGCAGTCCCGGGCCGTCCTCTAATGAAAAACTGTTTTTT	CASSPGPSSNEKLFF
few	TRBV28	TRBJ2-3	TRBD1	TGTGCCAGCAGTACCTACAGGGGGAGGGATACGCAGTATTTT	CASSTYRGRDTQYF
NA	TRBV4-1	TRBJ2-6	NA	TGCGCCAGCAGCCAATACGGAGGCAGCGGGACAAGCTACTCTGGGGCCAACGTCCTGACTTTC	CASSQYGGSGTSYSGANVLTF
few	TRBV4-2	TRBJ2-3	TRBD1	TGTGCCAGCAGCCACGGGGGAGGGACAGGGGGCGCAGATACGCAGTATTTT	CASSHGGGTGGADTQYF
many	TRBV2	TRBJ1-2	NA	TGTGCCAGTTACCCCGGGGGCGCTAACTATGGCTACACCTTC	CASYPGGANYGYTF
NA	TRBV20-1	TRBJ2-3	TRBD2	TGCAGTGCTAGAGATTTCGGGAGGAACACAGATACGCAGTATTTT	CSARDFGRNTDTQYF
few	TRBV20-1	TRBJ2-1	NA	TGCAGTGCTAGGGACTCGTCGTTGGAGCAGTTCTTC	CSARDSSLEQFF
few	TRBV20-1	TRBJ1-1	NA	TGCAGTGCTAGAGTGAATGAAGCTTTCTTT	CSARVNEAFF
NA	TRBV5-1	TRBJ2-1	TRBD2	TGCTCCAGCCACCCGGGACTAAAAAATGAGCAGTTCTTC	CSSHPGLKNEQFF
many	TRBV10-3	TRBJ2-7	NA	TGTGCCATCAGTGCCAACTACGAGCAGTACTTC	CAISANYEQYF
NA	TRBV7-9	TRBJ2-7	NA	TGTGCCAGCAGCTTAGGAGGCAGGGGTGGCGAGCAGTACTTC	CASSLGGRGGEQYF
NA	TRBV6-2/TRBV6-3	TRBJ2-2	NA	TGTGCCAGCAGTCCGGACCGGGTCGGGGAGCTGTTTTTT	CASSPDRVGELFF
few	TRBV6-1	TRBJ1-1	NA	TGTGCCAGCAGTGAAGGAAATATGAACACTGAAGCTTTCTTT	CASSEGNMNTEAFF
NA	TRBV28	TRBJ2-2	NA	TGTGCCAGCAGTTTAATGACGGTGAACACCGGGGAGCTGTTTTTT	CASSLMTVNTGELFF
many	TRBV7-8	TRBJ2-7	NA	TGTGCCAGCAGCTTAACGGTTTTCAGCGTTAGCTCCTACGAGCAGTACTTC	CASSLTVFSVSSYEQYF
NA	TRBV4-2	TRBJ2-1	TRBD2	TGTGCCAGCAGCCAAGTGGTCCTTGGATCGGGAGGGCCTGTGAAGAATGAGCAGTTCTTC	CASSQVVLGSGGPVKNEQFF
few	TRBV13	TRBJ2-7	TRBD1	TGTGCCAGCAGCTTAGGCCGACAGGGGAAGGAGCAGTACTTC	CASSLGRQGKEQYF
NA	TRBV5-1	TRBJ2-3	NA	TGCGCCAGCAGCTTAGGCGGGAAAATCACAGATACGCAGTATTTT	CASSLGGKITDTQYF
NA	TRBV4-3	TRBJ2-3	NA	TGCGCCAGCAGCCAAAGCGGACCTAGCACAGATACGCAGTATTTT	CASSQSGPSTDTQYF